What follows is one T cell receptor beta chain and its context. This sample was taken from a study of blood T cell repertoires in COVID-19. Study summary: The recovered donors of Cohort 3 showed two negative PCRs, clearance, or symptom resolution. From the United States, Italy and Spain came samples of acute and convalescent COVID-19. The cDNA or gDNA used as material had been derived from T cells, B-cell-depleted T cells, or PBMCs.

Some clones are missing from TCRdb's copy, which holds only in-frame ones; the method was immunoSEQ multiplex PCR. The table lists roughly 210,000 clones, around nine tenths of them singletons. Individuals aged roughly 18 to 95 years were recruited from approximately 22 US areas. This TCR came from a young man in a cohort exposed to, infected with or recovered from COVID-19 (not recorded which). What was sequenced was PBMCs or T cells enriched from blood (not recorded which).

The CDR3 sequence: CASSFNEWNTEAFF. CDR3 nucleotides: TGTGCCAGCAGCTTTAACGAGTGGAACACTGAAGCTTTCTTT. V gene TRBV7-6 combines with J gene TRBJ1-1; D is unclear. V lost 3 bases to trimming and J lost 1 base, with 9 bases between them. Germline-derived CDR1 and CDR2 are SGHVS and FNYEAQ. This CDR3 region has 14 residues.